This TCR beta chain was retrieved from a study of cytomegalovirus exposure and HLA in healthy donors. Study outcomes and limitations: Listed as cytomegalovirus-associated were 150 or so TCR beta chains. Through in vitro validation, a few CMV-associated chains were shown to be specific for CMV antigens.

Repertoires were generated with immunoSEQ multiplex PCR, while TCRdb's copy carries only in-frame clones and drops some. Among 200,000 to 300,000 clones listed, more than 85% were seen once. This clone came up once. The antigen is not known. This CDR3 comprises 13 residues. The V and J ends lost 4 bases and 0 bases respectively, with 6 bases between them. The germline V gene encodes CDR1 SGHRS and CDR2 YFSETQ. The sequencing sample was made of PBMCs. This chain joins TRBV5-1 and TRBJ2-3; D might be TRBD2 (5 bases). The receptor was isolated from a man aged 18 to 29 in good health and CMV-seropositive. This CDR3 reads CASSGGSTDTQYF. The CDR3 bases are TGCGCCAGCAGCGGCGGGAGCACAGATACGCAGTATTTT.